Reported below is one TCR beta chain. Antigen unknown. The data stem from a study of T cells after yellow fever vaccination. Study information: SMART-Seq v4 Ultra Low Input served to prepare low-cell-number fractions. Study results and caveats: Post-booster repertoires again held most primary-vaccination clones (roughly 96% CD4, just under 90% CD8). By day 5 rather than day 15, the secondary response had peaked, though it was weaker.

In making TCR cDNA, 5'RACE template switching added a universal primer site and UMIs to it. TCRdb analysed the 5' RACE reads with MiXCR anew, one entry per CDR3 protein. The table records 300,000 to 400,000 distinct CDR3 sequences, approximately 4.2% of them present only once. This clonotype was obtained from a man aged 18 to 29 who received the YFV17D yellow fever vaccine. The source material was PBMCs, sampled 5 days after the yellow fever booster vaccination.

In DNA, the CDR3 is TGCGCCAGCAGCCAAGCCTTGAGAGGGGCTGGGGGAGCTTTCTTT. Its protein is CASSQALRGAGGAFF. V is TRBV4-1 and J is TRBJ1-1; D might be TRBD1 (5 bases). The CDR3 contains 15 residues. The germline gives CDR1 MGHRA, CDR2 YSYEKL. Trimming took off 1 base at V and 10 bases at J, with 19 bases between the two ends.